Listed below are T cell receptor beta chains from one sample, sequenced in a study of siplizumab effects on memory and regulatory T cells. The data were produced by immunoSEQ multiplex PCR, yet TCRdb's version contains in-frame clones alone and is incomplete. The repertoire holds around 100,000 clones, over 90% seen once, with less than 1.5% in the top ten. Sequenced input: non-Treg CD4+ T cells sorted from blood. The receptors shown here come from a human donor in good health. Each CDR3 is given without its conserved first and last residue. The order of the fields is clone size, V gene, CDR3 protein. Expanded clones get a size class; other rows say once, few or many, or leave the size out.

size: NA
V: TRBV5-1
CDR3: ASSLAGQGRSEAF

size: NA
V: TRBV5-8
CDR3: ASSLGQPNEKLF

size: few
V: TRBV7-9
CDR3: ASSVDRDIWRY

size: NA
V: TRBV23-1
CDR3: ASRVQLKVLWCYT

size: NA
V: TRBV5-1
CDR3: ASSFNPLGTGGAGELF

size: NA
V: TRBV5-4
CDR3: ASSLPGGGAYYGYT

size: NA
V: TRBV29-1
CDR3: SATDRFSGRGYNEQF

size: NA
V: TRBV7-2
CDR3: ASSLDRLYGYT

size: once
V: TRBV28
CDR3: ASSLPDGTDTQY

size: NA
V: TRBV5-5
CDR3: ASSSTAGINYGYT